This T cell receptor beta chain was found in a study of T cell responses to AZD1222 COVID-19 vaccine. General observations from the study: Repertoires were collected only later (after the peak T cell response had occurred).

Sequenced by immunoSEQ multiplex PCR; TCRdb stores in-frame clones only, minus some. In the table there are 95,000 to 150,000 clones, 91% of which are singletons. On this clone: As yet, its antigen is unknown.

The source of this sequence is an adult in good health. The sample consisted of peripheral blood, taken on day 0 of AZD1222 vaccination.

The CDR3 region is CATSDSTGVTATNEKLFF. The DNA of the CDR3 is TGTGCCACCAGTGACTCGACAGGGGTAACGGCGACTAATGAAAAACTGTTTTTT. The chain has TRBV24-1 and TRBJ1-4, with 8 bases identical to TRBD1. The CDR3 is 18 residues long. The trim removed 4 bases at V and 2 bases at J, leaving 11 bases unmatched. Per germline, CDR1 KGHDR and CDR2 SFDVKD.